The subject of this entry is one T cell receptor (beta chain). What it binds is not known. Germline V gene lookup returns CDR1 SGHVS and CDR2 FQNEAQ. CDR3 length: 16 amino acids. After removal of 1 base from V and 2 bases from J, the junction contained 5 bases not matched to a gene. This record belongs to a study of cytomegalovirus exposure and HLA in healthy donors. Overall study results and limits: Reports credit the classifier with highly specific, highly sensitive diagnosis of cytomegalovirus status.

PCR employed 60 Vbeta and 13 Jbeta primers. The table came from immunoSEQ multiplex PCR; TCRdb's copy has only in-frame clones and leaves some out. The sample consists of about 200,000 clones, under 70% of them appearing once. The chain recombines TRBV7-8 with TRBJ1-3, with TRBD1 matching 7 bases. Sequences were obtained from PBMCs. This sequence originates from a middle-aged man in good health and CMV-seropositive. The CDR3 protein is CASSLGPTGPGNTIYF. CDR3 sequence (DNA): TGTGCCAGCAGCTTAGGGCCGACAGGGCCTGGAAACACCATATATTTT.